These 17 T cell receptor beta chains were sequenced from one sample in a study of blood T cell repertoires in COVID-19 (dated by TCRdb to 2020 to 2021). The protocol used for the library was the immunoSEQ multiplex PCR assay. This is the immuneACCESS table as TCRdb keeps it, with only in-frame sequences that have V and J called. A part of the clones is gone; compared with another copy, unresolved V genes explain less than half, and the rest is unexplained. The sample table lists about 230,000 clones, roughly 83% of them with a count of one. The leading ten clones occupy approximately 2.6% of the sample. The sample consisted of peripheral blood. The receptors here all came from a woman in her sixties or seventies with active or convalescent COVID-19.

The chain has TRBV28 and TRBJ2-7; D perhaps matches TRBD2 (6 bases). The CDR3 is made up of 14 amino acids. Trimming took 7 bases from V and 5 from J, leaving 18 bases between them. CDR1 MDHEN and CDR2 SYDVKM come from the germline V gene. The CDR3 bases are TGTGCCAGCAACGAGTGGCTAGCGAGTCACGAGCAGTACTTC. As protein: CASNEWLASHEQYF.

The chain recombines TRBV29-1 with TRBJ2-7; 7 bases match TRBD1. Per the germline V gene, CDR1 is SQVTM and CDR2 is ANQGSEA. The CDR3 spans 16 residues. V gave up 0 bases and J gave up 3 bases; unmatched junction bases: 11. CDR3 region: CSVEEPDRVWGYEQYF. The CDR3 bases are TGCAGCGTTGAAGAGCCCGACAGGGTTTGGGGCTACGAGCAGTACTTC.

There are many counts of this clone. This chain uses TRBV4-2 with TRBJ2-3, with 13 positions matching TRBD2. The V segment lost 0 bases and the J segment 6 bases; nucleotides outside the gene matches: 6. Looked up from germline, CDR1 is LGHNA and CDR2 is YNFKEQ. CDR3 length: 17 residues. CDR3 nucleotides: TGTGCCAGCAGCCAAGAATGGACTAGCGGGGGCGGGGATACGCAGTATTTT. It translates to CASSQEWTSGGGDTQYF.

This clone was observed a few times. J is TRBJ1-4 and V is TRBV5-1; 7 nucleotides agree with TRBD1. Germline CDR1 and CDR2: SGHRS and YFSETQ. Unmatched junction bases numbered 7, after V lost 0 bases and J lost 8 bases. This CDR3 is 15 amino acids long. CDR3: CASSLVQGFGEKLFF. The CDR3 DNA is TGCGCCAGCAGCTTGGTACAGGGGTTCGGGGAAAAACTGTTTTTT. The full variable domain, completed using reference TRBV5-1 and TRBJ1-4, is KAGVTQTPRYLIKTRGQQVTLSCSPISGHRSVSWYQQTPGQGLQFLFEYFSETQRNKGNFPGRFSGRQFSNSRSEMNVSTLELGDSALYLCASSLVQGFGEKLFFGSGTQLSVL.

This chain joins TRBV11-3 and TRBJ1-2; D is possibly TRBD1 (5 bases). The CDR3 is 16 residues long. Looked up from germline, CDR1 is SGHNT and CDR2 is YENEEA. Between the trimmed V and J ends, which lost 1 base and 0 bases, there was a span of 12 bases. In DNA form, the CDR3 reads TGTGCCAGCAGCTTAGTCTACAGGTGTCCTAACTATGGCTACACCTTC. It encodes CASSLVYRCPNYGYTF.

This clone was observed a few times. The chain recombines TRBV30 with TRBJ1-4; the D gene is possibly TRBD1 (5 bases). The V gene lost 1 base and the J gene lost 8 bases, with 11 bases spanning the gap. CDR3 length: 13 residues. CDR1 is GTSNPN and CDR2 is SVGIG in the germline V gene (reference sequence). The CDR3 region has the DNA TGTGCCTGGAGTGCAGGGATTAGCGAAAAACTGTTTTTT. It encodes CAWSAGISEKLFF.

This clone was detected only a few times. CDR3 nucleotide sequence: TGTGCCAGCTCACCACGGGCGGGACAGATATTCTCTGGAAACACCATATATTTT. Protein sequence: CASSPRAGQIFSGNTIYF. V and J are TRBV18 and TRBJ1-3; TRBD1 matches at 7 bases. V lost 1 base and J lost 0; bases outside the gene matches: 9. The CDR3 spans 18 residues. Germline V CDR1 and CDR2: KGHSH, LQKENI.

This clone was found a few times. V usage is TRBV7-9 and J usage is TRBJ2-1; 9 bases are shared with TRBD1. Germline CDR1 is SEHNR and CDR2 is FQNEAQ (reference sequence). Losses at the gene ends were 7 bases for V and 2 bases for J; bases not matched to a gene: 6. This CDR3 region has 15 residues. CDR3 amino acids: CASTSGTGTYNEQFF. The CDR3 nucleotides read TGTGCCAGCACCTCCGGGACAGGGACCTACAATGAGCAGTTCTTC. The full variable domain, its missing parts supplied by reference TRBV7-9 and TRBJ2-1, is DTGVSQNPRHKITKRGQNVTFRCDPISEHNRLYWYRQTLGQGPEFLTYFQNEAQLEKSRLLSDRFSAERPKGSFSTLEIQRTEQGDSAMYLCASTSGTGTYNEQFFGPGTRLTVL.

Here the CDR3 reads CASSLEAGATYGYTF. The CDR3 DNA follows: TGCGCCAGCAGCTTGGAGGCAGGGGCGACCTATGGCTACACCTTC. The rearrangement uses TRBV5-1 and TRBJ1-2; the D gene is possibly TRBD1 (6 bases). CDR1 and CDR2 from the germline V gene are SGHRS and YFSETQ. The CDR3 has 15 residues. V was cut by 0 bases and J by 4 bases, with 13 bases left in between. The entire variable domain, with the rest obtained from reference TRBV5-1 and TRBJ1-2, is as follows: KAGVTQTPRYLIKTRGQQVTLSCSPISGHRSVSWYQQTPGQGLQFLFEYFSETQRNKGNFPGRFSGRQFSNSRSEMNVSTLELGDSALYLCASSLEAGATYGYTFGSGTRLTVV.

This chain connects TRBV18 to TRBJ1-2; a possible D gene is TRBD1 (5 bases). Germline CDR1 is KGHSH and CDR2 is LQKENI. Trimming took off 2 bases at V and 3 bases at J, with 13 bases between the two ends. This CDR3 contains 15 residues. The CDR3 loop reads CASSPGAGMDYGYTF. The CDR3 nucleotides read TGTGCCAGCTCACCAGGGGCTGGAATGGACTATGGCTACACCTTC.

V is TRBV5-1 and J is TRBJ2-5; TRBD1 agrees at 7 bases. With V trimmed by 4 bases and J by 4 bases, 10 bases remained unmatched. The CDR3 runs to 15 residues. Germline V gene data show CDR1 as SGHRS and CDR2 as YFSETQ. The CDR3 DNA reads as TGCGCCAGCAGCAGAGAGGGGGCCTGGGGAGAGACCCAGTACTTC. Translation: CASSREGAWGETQYF.

The chain recombines TRBV6-2 or TRBV6-3 with TRBJ1-2; D uncertain. The CDR3 spans 13 residues. Germline V gene lookup returns CDR1 MNHEY and CDR2 SVGEGT. Trimming left V 1 base short and J 8 bases short, with 11 bases between. The CDR3 DNA follows: TGTGCCAGCAGTTACTACGTTGGTAGAGGCTACACCTTC. It is translated as CASSYYVGRGYTF.

This clone was counted a few times. V gene TRBV6-5 combines with J gene TRBJ1-6; 7 positions match TRBD1. This CDR3 is 15 amino acids long. V was pared by 6 bases and J by 10 bases, with 12 bases of the junction left unmatched. Germline lookup yields CDR1 MNHEY and CDR2 SVGAGI. The CDR3 loop is CASSINRGTESPLHF. Here the CDR3 DNA reads TGTGCCAGCAGCATAAACCGCGGGACAGAATCACCCCTCCACTTT.

Of note for this clone: This sample also contains other DNA sequences that code for the same CDR3. The chain is built from TRBV18 and TRBJ1-1; D is unresolved. The CDR3 consists of 11 residues. Germline loops: CDR1 KGHSH, CDR2 LQKENI. V lost 2 bases, J lost 5 bases, and 3 bases lay in between. CDR3 protein: CASSPSTEAFF. The CDR3 DNA follows: TGTGCCAGCTCACCATCGACTGAAGCTTTCTTT. Looking up the rest from reference TRBV18 and TRBJ1-1 gives the full variable domain: NAGVMQNPRHLVRRRGQEARLRCSPMKGHSHVYWYRQLPEEGLKFMVYLQKENIIDESGMPKERFSAEFPKEGPSILRIQQVVRGDSAAYFCASSPSTEAFFGQGTRLTVV.

This rearrangement joins TRBV29-1 to TRBJ2-3; no clear D gene. This CDR3 is built from 13 residues. Trimming removed 2 bases at V and 3 bases at J, with 9 bases between. Germline loops: CDR1 SQVTM, CDR2 ANQGSEA. CDR3 amino acids: CSVELEYTDTQYF. DNA of the CDR3: TGCAGCGTTGAACTAGAGTATACAGATACGCAGTATTTT.

The chain uses TRBV6-1 and TRBJ1-1; D is ambiguous. Germline V gives CDR1 MNHNS, CDR2 SASEGT. The CDR3 is 15 amino acids. V lost 1 base to trimming and J lost 1 base, with 10 bases between them. This CDR3 is CASSEGVGWNTEAFF. Written as DNA, the CDR3 is TGTGCCAGCAGTGAAGGGGTGGGCTGGAACACTGAAGCTTTCTTT.

The chain links TRBV6-5 to TRBJ2-7; maybe TRBD2 (6 bases). Germline CDR1 is MNHEY and CDR2 is SVGAGI. V lost 6 bases to trimming and J lost 5 bases, with 14 bases between them. The CDR3 has 13 amino acids. CDR3 loop: CASRRGGSDEQYF. CDR3 bases: TGTGCCAGCAGGAGGGGAGGCTCTGACGAGCAGTACTTC.